This T cell receptor beta chain was sequenced for a study of blood T cell repertoires in COVID-19. Study details: There were acute and convalescent COVID-19 samples, and they came from the United States, Italy and Spain. PBMCs, B-cell-depleted T cells, or T cells provided the cDNA or gDNA that made up the material.

In the authors' methods: Quantification of nucleated cells was approximated via reference gene primer amplification. The protocol was immunoSEQ multiplex PCR, while the TCRdb copy is restricted to in-frame clones and leaves out a portion. V and J calls and clone size are as listed in that table; D and trimming were resolved from the DNA. The sample includes some 150,000 clones, roughly 86% seen only once; the top ten take 2% to 2.5%. Per the germline V gene, CDR1 is SGHDN and CDR2 is FVKESK. The J segment lost 1 base and the V segment lost 3 bases, leaving 4 bases of the junction unmatched. This CDR3 comprises 16 residues.

The sample taken for sequencing was peripheral blood. The V call is TRBV14, the J call TRBJ2-1; TRBD2 matches at 9 bases. The TCR comes from a human donor in a cohort sampled during active COVID-19. This CDR3 reads CASSQHSGGSYNEQFF. The CDR3 DNA reads as TGTGCCAGCAGCCAGCATAGCGGGGGATCCTACAATGAGCAGTTCTTC.